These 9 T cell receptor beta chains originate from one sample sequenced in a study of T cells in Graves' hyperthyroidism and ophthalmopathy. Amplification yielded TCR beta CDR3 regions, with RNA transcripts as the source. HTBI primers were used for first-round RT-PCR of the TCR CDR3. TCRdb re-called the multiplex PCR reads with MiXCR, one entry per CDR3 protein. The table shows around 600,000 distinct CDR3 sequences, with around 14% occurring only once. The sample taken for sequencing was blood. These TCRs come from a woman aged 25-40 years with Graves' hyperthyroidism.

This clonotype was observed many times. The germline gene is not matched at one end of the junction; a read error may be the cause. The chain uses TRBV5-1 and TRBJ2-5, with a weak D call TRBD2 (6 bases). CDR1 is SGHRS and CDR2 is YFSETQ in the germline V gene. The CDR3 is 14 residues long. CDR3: CASSFGGNQETQYF. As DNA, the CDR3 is TGTGCCAGCAGCTTCGGCGGGAACCAAGAGACCCAGTACTTC.

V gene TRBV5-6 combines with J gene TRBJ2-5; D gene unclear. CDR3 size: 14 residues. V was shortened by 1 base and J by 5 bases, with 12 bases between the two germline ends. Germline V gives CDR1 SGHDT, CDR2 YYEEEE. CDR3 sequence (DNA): TGTGCCAGCAGCTTGTGGGCAGCTCGGGAGACCCAGTACTTC. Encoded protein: CASSLWAARETQYF.

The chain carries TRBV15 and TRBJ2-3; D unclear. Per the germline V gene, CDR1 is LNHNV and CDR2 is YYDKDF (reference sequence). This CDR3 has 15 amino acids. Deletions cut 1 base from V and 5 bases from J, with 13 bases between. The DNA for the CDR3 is TGTGCCACCAGCAGAGTTTCTGGGTTCGGAGATACGCAGTATTTT. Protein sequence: CATSRVSGFGDTQYF. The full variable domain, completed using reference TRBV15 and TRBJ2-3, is DAMVIQNPRYQVTQFGKPVTLSCSQTLNHNVMYWYQQKSSQAPKLLFHYYDKDFNNEADTPDNFQSRRPNTSFCFLDIRSPGLGDTAMYLCATSRVSGFGDTQYFGPGTRLTVL.

CDR3 residues: CASQTSGYTGELFF. In DNA form, the CDR3 reads TGTGCCAGCCAGACTAGCGGCTACACCGGGGAGCTGTTTTTT. The chain recombines TRBV2 with TRBJ2-2; 9 positions match TRBD2. Germline values: CDR1 SNHLY, CDR2 FYNNEI. CDR3 length equals 14 residues. The V gene end was trimmed by 8 bases and the J gene end by 3 bases; junction bases not matched to a gene: 4.

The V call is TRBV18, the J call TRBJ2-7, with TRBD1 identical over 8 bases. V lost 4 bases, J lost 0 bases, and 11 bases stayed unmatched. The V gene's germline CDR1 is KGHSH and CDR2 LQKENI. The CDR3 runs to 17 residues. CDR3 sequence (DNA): TGTGCCAGCTCACTCAAAGATGCCGGGACAGGCTCCTACGAGCAGTACTTC. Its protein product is CASSLKDAGTGSYEQYF. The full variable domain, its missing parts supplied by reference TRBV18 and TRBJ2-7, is NAGVMQNPRHLVRRRGQEARLRCSPMKGHSHVYWYRQLPEEGLKFMVYLQKENIIDESGMPKERFSAEFPKEGPSILRIQQVVRGDSAAYFCASSLKDAGTGSYEQYFGPGTRLTVT.

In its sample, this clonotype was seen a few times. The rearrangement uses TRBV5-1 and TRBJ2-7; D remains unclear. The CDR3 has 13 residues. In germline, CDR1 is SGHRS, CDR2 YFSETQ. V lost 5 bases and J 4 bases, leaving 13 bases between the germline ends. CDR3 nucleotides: TGCGCCAGCAGGTCCGACGGACGATACGAGCAGTACTTC. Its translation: CASRSDGRYEQYF.

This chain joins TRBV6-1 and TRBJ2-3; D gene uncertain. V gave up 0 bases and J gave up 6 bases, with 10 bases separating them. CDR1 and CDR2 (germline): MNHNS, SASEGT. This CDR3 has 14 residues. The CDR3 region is CASSEAIGSDTQYF. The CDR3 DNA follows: TGTGCCAGCAGTGAAGCTATTGGGTCCGATACGCAGTATTTT.

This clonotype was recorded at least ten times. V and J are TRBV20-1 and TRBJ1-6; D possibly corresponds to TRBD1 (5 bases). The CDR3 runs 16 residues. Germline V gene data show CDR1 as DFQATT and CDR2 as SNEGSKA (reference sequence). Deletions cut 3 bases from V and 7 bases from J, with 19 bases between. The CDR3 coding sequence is TGCAGTGCTAGGGTCATGGGGAACGGGGGAAATTCACCCCTCCACTTT. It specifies CSARVMGNGGNSPLHF.

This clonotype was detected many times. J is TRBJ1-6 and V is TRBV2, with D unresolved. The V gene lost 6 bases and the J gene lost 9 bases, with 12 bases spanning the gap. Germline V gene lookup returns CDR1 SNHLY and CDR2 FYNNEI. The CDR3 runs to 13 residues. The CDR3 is CASRTQPLSPLHF. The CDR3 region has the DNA TGTGCCAGCAGGACCCAACCCCTTTCACCCCTCCACTTT.